The next 19 T cell receptor beta chains were all read from a single sample in a study of blood T cell repertoires in COVID-19. The table came from immunoSEQ multiplex PCR; TCRdb's copy has only in-frame clones and leaves some out. Among roughly 77,000 clones listed, over 60% were seen once. The sequenced sample was peripheral blood. Receptors were obtained from a man aged 55-75 years with COVID-19, enrolled during active disease.

V usage is TRBV7-2 and J usage is TRBJ2-3, with D perhaps TRBD1 (5 bases). From germline, CDR1 is SGHTA and CDR2 FQGNSA. The CDR3 is 13 amino acids. V was pared by 7 bases and J by 2 bases, with 10 bases between. The CDR3 reads CASNVGATDTQYF. The CDR3 DNA reads as TGTGCCAGCAATGTTGGGGCCACAGATACGCAGTATTTT.

The rearrangement joins TRBV23-1 to TRBJ2-7; TRBD1 matches at 7 bases. TRBV23-1 is annotated as an ORF whose role is uncertain. The J segment lost 3 bases and the V segment lost 2 bases, leaving 13 bases of the junction unmatched. This CDR3 has 17 amino acids. The CDR3 here is CASSQLGPETGYYEQYF. For the CDR3, the DNA is TGCGCCAGCAGTCAACTGGGCCCTGAGACAGGGTACTACGAGCAGTACTTC.

CDR3 nucleotide sequence: TGTGCCAGCAGCCAAGTCGGTCCAGGCCATCAGCCCCAGCATTTT. Its translation is CASSQVGPGHQPQHF. This chain links TRBV6-5 with TRBJ1-5; no firm D call. The CDR3 spans 15 residues. Trimming removed 6 bases from V and 5 bases from J, with 17 bases in between. Germline-derived CDR1 and CDR2 are MNHEY and SVGAGI.

The V gene is TRBV4-1, the J gene TRBJ1-5, with 7 bases matching TRBD1. The CDR3 totals 16 residues. Germline V lookup: CDR1 MGHRA, CDR2 YSYEKL. V was clipped by 0 bases and J by 0 bases; unmatched bases: 2. The chain's CDR3 is CASSQDGQASNQPQHF. The CDR3 DNA sequence: TGCGCCAGCAGCCAAGACGGACAGGCTAGCAATCAGCCCCAGCATTTT.

This clone was observed a few times. The chain combines TRBV5-1 with TRBJ2-7; no firm D call. The V and J ends lost 0 bases and 2 bases respectively, with 12 bases between them. The CDR3 is 15 amino acids. The germline CDR1 and CDR2 sequences are SGHRS and YFSETQ. CDR3 DNA sequence: TGCGCCAGCAGCTTGGATCCAGGTCTTGCCTACGAGCAGTACTTC. Its translation is CASSLDPGLAYEQYF.

The chain carries TRBV12-3 or TRBV12-4 and TRBJ1-1, with D unresolved. V lost 5 bases to trimming and J lost 7 bases, with 14 bases between them. The CDR3 runs 13 residues. CDR3 bases: TGTGCCAGCAGTCCTAATGTGAGAAGTGAAGCTTTCTTT. Protein: CASSPNVRSEAFF.

The chain couples TRBV2 to TRBJ1-1; 10 nucleotides align to TRBD1. Germline loops: CDR1 SNHLY, CDR2 FYNNEI. The CDR3 has 13 amino acids. V lost 6 bases, J lost 5 bases, and 3 bases stayed unmatched. As DNA, the CDR3 is TGTGCCAGCAGGGGACAGGGGAATACTGAAGCTTTCTTT. Its translation: CASRGQGNTEAFF.

The chain has TRBV5-5 and TRBJ1-5; D is perhaps TRBD1 (6 bases). This CDR3 region has 16 residues. V lost 4 bases, J lost 1 base, and 15 bases lay in between. CDR1 is SGHKS, CDR2 YYEKEE, per germline (reference sequence). The CDR3 nucleotides read TGTGCCAGCAGCCCCAGAGGGGGATGGAGCAATCAGCCCCAGCATTTT. It yields the protein CASSPRGGWSNQPQHF.

The genes are TRBV6-1 and TRBJ2-7, with TRBD1 matching over 10 bases. V was clipped by 1 base and J by 0 bases; unmatched bases: 3. The CDR3 covers 16 residues. Germline V CDR1 and CDR2: MNHNS, SASEGT. The CDR3 DNA reads as TGTGCCAGCAGTGAAGTGGGGACAGGGGTCTCCTACGAGCAGTACTTC. Protein sequence: CASSEVGTGVSYEQYF.

The V and J genes are TRBV19 and TRBJ2-3; TRBD1 matches at 8 bases. The CDR3 runs to 14 residues. V shed 3 bases and J 6 bases; nucleotides not matched to a gene: 5. Per germline, CDR1 LNHDA and CDR2 SQIVND (reference sequence). The CDR3 DNA reads TGTGCCAGTAGTATTGGACAGGGACGGGATACGCAGTATTTT. Its translation: CASSIGQGRDTQYF.

The chain has TRBV9 and TRBJ2-4; TRBD1 agrees at 7 bases. The junction had 6 bases not matched to a gene; V was cut back by 4 bases and J by 2 bases. Per the germline V gene, CDR1 is SGDLS and CDR2 is YYNGEE. This CDR3 is built from 15 residues. CDR3 DNA sequence: TGTGCCAGCAGCATAACGACAGGGCCCAAAAACATTCAGTACTTC. Encoded protein: CASSITTGPKNIQYF.

This clone occurred a few times. This chain uses TRBV9 with TRBJ1-6; no clear D gene. Per germline, CDR1 SGDLS and CDR2 YYNGEE. This CDR3 spans 13 amino acids. Trimming removed 3 bases at V and 11 bases at J, with 12 bases between. CDR3 DNA sequence: TGTGCCAGCAGCGCAGGAAATACTGCACCCCTCCACTTT. Translating it yields CASSAGNTAPLHF.

The CDR3 loop is CASSQASTSGGVADTQYF. The CDR3 coding sequence is TGCGCCAGCAGCCAAGCGAGTACTAGCGGGGGGGTAGCAGATACGCAGTATTTT. V is TRBV4-1 and J is TRBJ2-3, with 13 bases matching TRBD2. Germline loops: CDR1 MGHRA, CDR2 YSYEKL. The CDR3 has 18 residues. The J segment lost 4 bases and the V segment lost 1 base, leaving 8 bases of the junction unmatched.

The V call is TRBV28, the J call TRBJ2-6, with D possibly matching TRBD1 (6 bases). V was trimmed by 6 bases and J by 1 base, leaving 10 bases between them. The CDR3 consists of 15 residues. Germline V lookup: CDR1 MDHEN, CDR2 SYDVKM. The DNA for the CDR3 is TGTGCCAGCAGCTCCCAGGGGTCTGGGGCCAACGTCCTGACTTTC. Its translation: CASSSQGSGANVLTF.

The V and J genes are TRBV5-1 and TRBJ2-3, with D unclear. V was cut by 3 bases and J by 6 bases, with 11 bases left in between. The germline CDR1 and CDR2 sequences are SGHRS and YFSETQ. The CDR3 has 13 residues. DNA for the CDR3: TGCGCCAGCAGCTCCTTAGTATCTGATACGCAGTATTTT. It encodes CASSSLVSDTQYF.

This chain connects TRBV24-1 to TRBJ2-3; tentative D call: TRBD2 (5 bases). Deletions cut 4 bases from V and 5 bases from J, with 15 bases between. This CDR3 has 15 amino acids. Germline V gene lookup returns CDR1 KGHDR and CDR2 SFDVKD. DNA of the CDR3: TGTGCCACCAGTGACCGGACTCACGCACTAGATACGCAGTATTTT. As protein: CATSDRTHALDTQYF.

The chain joins TRBV19 to TRBJ2-5, with D possibly TRBD2 on 5 matching bases. CDR1 is LNHDA and CDR2 is SQIVND in the germline V gene (reference sequence). The CDR3 is made up of 13 amino acids. The V gene lost 7 bases and the J gene lost 2 bases, with 11 bases spanning the gap. The CDR3 reads CASNGGGQETQYF. The CDR3 DNA reads TGTGCCAGTAATGGAGGCGGGCAAGAGACCCAGTACTTC.

V and J are TRBV10-2 and TRBJ2-5; TRBD2 might be the D (6 bases). V lost 6 bases, J lost 2 bases, and 13 bases lay in between. This CDR3 comprises 14 residues. Germline loops: CDR1 WSHSY, CDR2 SAAADI. DNA of the CDR3: TGCGCCAGCAGCCGTCGGCGGGGTCAAGAGACCCAGTACTTC. Amino acid sequence: CASSRRRGQETQYF.

This chain connects TRBV5-1 to TRBJ2-7; D call uncertain. In germline, CDR1 is SGHRS, CDR2 YFSETQ. The CDR3 totals 13 residues. The V end was cut by 4 bases, the J end by 3 bases, with 11 bases between. The CDR3 bases are TGCGCCAGCAGCCGTGACACCTTCTACGAGCAGTACTTC. Translating gives CASSRDTFYEQYF.